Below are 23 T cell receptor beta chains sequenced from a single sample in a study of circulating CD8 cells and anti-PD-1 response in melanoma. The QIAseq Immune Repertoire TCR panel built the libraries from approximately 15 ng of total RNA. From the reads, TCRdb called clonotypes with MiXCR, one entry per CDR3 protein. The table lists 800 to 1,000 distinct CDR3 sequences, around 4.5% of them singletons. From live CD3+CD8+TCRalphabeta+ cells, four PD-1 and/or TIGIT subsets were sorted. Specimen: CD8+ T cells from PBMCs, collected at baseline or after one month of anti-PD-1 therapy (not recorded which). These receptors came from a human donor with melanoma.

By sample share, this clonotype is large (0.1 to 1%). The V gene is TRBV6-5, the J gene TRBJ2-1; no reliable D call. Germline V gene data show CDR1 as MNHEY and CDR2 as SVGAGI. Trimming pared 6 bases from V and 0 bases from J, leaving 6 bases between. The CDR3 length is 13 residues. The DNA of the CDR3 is TGTGCCAGCAGGGTACACTCCTACAATGAGCAGTTCTTC. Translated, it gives CASRVHSYNEQFF.

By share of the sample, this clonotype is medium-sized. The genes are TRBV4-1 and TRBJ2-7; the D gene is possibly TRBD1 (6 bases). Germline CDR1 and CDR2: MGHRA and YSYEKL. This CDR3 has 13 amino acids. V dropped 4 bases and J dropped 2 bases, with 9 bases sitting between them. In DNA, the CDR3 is TGCGCCAGCAGCCCGCGGACAGCCTACGAGCAGTACTTC. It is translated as CASSPRTAYEQYF.

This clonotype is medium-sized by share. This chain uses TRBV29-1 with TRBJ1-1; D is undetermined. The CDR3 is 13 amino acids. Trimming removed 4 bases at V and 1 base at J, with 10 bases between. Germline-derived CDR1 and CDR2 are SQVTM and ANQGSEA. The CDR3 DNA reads TGCAGCGTTGCAGTACATACGAACACTGAAGCTTTCTTT. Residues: CSVAVHTNTEAFF.

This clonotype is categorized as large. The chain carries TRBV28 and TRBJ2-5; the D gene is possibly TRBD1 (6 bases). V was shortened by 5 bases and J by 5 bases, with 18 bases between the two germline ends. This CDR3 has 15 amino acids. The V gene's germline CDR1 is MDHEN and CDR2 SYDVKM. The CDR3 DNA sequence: TGTGCCAGCAGTCCCACGTCGACAGGCATGGAGACCCAGTACTTC. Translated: CASSPTSTGMETQYF.

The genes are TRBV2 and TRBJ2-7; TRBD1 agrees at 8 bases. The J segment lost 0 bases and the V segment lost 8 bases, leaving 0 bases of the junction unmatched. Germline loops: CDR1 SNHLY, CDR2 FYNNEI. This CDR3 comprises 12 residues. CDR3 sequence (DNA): TGTGCCAGCCAGGGGGCCTCCTACGAGCAGTACTTC. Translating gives CASQGASYEQYF.

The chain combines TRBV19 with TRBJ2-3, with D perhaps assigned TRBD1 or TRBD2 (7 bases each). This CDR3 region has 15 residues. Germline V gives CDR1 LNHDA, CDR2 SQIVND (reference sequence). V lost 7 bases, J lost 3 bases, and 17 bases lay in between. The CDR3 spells CASKDDREGTDTQYF. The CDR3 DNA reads TGTGCCAGTAAGGACGACAGGGAGGGAACAGATACGCAGTATTTT.

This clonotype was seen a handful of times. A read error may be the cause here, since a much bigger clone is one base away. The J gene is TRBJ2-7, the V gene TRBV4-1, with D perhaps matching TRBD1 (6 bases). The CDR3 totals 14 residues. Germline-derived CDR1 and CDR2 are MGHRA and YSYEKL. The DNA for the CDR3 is TGCGCCATCAGCCAAGACAGGACCCCCAGGGAGCAGTACTTC. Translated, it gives CAISQDRTPREQYF.

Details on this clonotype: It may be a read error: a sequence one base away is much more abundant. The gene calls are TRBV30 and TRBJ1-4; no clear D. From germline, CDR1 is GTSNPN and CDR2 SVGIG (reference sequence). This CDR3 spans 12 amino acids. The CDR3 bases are TGTGCCTGGAGTCCCCTTAATGAAGAACTGTTTTTT. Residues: CAWSPLNEELFF.

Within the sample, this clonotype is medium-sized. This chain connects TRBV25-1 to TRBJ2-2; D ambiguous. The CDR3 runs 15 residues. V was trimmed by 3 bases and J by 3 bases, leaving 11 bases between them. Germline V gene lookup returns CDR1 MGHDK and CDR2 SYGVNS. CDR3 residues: CASSDATSDTGELFF. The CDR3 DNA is TGTGCCAGCAGTGATGCGACCTCGGACACCGGGGAGCTGTTTTTT.

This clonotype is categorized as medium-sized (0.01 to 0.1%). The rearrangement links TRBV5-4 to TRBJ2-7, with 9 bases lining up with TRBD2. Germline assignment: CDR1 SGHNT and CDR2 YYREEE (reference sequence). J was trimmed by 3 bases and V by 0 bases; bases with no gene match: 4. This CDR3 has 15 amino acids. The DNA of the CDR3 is TGTGCCAGCAGCTTGGGGCGCGGGGGGGTCTACGAGCAGTACTTC. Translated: CASSLGRGGVYEQYF.

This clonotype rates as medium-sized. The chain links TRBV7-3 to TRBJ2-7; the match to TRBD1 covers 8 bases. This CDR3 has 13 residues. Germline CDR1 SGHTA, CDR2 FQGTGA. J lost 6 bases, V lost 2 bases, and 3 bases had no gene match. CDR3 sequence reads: CASSLSGGGEQYF. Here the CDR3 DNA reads TGTGCCAGCAGCTTATCAGGGGGCGGCGAGCAGTACTTC.

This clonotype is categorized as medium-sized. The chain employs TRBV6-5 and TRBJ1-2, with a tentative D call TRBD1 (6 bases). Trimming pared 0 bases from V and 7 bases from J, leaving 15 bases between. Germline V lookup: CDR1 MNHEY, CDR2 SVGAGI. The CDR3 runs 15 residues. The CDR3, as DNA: TGTGCCAGCAGTTACTCGATGAAGGCAGGGGCTGGCTACACCTTC. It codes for CASSYSMKAGAGYTF.

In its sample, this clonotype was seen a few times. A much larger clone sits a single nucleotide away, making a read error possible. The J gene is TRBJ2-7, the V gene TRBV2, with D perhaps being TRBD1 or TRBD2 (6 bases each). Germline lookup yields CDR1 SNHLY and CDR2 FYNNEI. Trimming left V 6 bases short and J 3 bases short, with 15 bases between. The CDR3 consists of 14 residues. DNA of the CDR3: TGTGCCAGCAGGCCGGGGGCGTGCTACTACGAGCAGTACTTC. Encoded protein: CASRPGACYYEQYF.

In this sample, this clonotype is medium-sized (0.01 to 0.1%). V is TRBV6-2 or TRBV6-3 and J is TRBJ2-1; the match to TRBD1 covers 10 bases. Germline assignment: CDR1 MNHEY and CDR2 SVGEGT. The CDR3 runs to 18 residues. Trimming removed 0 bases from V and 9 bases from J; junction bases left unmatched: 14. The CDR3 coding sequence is TGTGCCAGCAGTTACTCGGCGGCGGACAGGGGGGGTGCGGCTGAGCAGTTCTTC. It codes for CASSYSAADRGGAAEQFF.

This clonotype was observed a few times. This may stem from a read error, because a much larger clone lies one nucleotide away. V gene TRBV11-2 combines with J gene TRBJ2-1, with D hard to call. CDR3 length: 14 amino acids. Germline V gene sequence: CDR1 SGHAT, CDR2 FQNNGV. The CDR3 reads CASSLGFGRGEQVF. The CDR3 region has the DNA TGTGCCAGCAGCTTAGGTTTCGGCCGCGGTGAGCAGGTCTTC.

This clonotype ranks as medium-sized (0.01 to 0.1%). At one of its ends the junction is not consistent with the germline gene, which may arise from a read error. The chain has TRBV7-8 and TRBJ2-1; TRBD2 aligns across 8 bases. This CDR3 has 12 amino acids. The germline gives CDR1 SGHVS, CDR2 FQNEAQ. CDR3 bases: TGCTCGGGCGGGGGGCTTCACAATGAGCAGTTCTTC. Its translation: CSGGGLHNEQFF. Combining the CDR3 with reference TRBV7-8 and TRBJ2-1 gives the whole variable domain GAGVSQSPRYKVAKRGQDVALRCDPISGHVSLFWYQQALGQGPEFLTYFQNEAQLDKSGLPSDRFFAERPEGSVSTLKIQRTQQEDSAVYLCSGGGLHNEQFFGPGTRLTVL.

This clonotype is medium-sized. The CDR3 sequence: CATSDLELTSGINEQFF. The DNA for the CDR3 is TGTGCCACCAGTGACCTTGAATTGACTAGCGGCATCAATGAGCAGTTCTTC. The rearrangement links TRBV24-1 to TRBJ2-1; 9 bases align to TRBD2. The germline V gene has CDR1 KGHDR and CDR2 SFDVKD. The CDR3 runs to 17 residues. Losses at the gene ends were 4 bases for V and 6 bases for J; bases not matched to a gene: 12.

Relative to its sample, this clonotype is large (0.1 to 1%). In nucleotides, the CDR3 is TGTGCCAGCAGTCCCGGGACGTGGGGTTCACCCCTCCACTTT. Translation gives CASSPGTWGSPLHF. The genes are TRBV27 and TRBJ1-6, with a tentative D call TRBD1 (5 bases). The CDR3 has 14 residues. With 5 bases removed from V and 9 bases from J, the gap between germline ends came to 14 bases. Germline-derived CDR1 and CDR2 are MNHEY and SMNVEV (reference sequence).

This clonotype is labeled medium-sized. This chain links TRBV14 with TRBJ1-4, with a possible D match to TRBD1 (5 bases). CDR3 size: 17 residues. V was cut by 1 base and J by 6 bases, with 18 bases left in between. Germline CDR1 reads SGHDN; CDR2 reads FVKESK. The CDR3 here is CASSQVRGRVRDEKLFF. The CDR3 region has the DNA TGTGCCAGCAGCCAAGTAAGGGGCAGGGTTCGGGATGAAAAACTGTTTTTT.

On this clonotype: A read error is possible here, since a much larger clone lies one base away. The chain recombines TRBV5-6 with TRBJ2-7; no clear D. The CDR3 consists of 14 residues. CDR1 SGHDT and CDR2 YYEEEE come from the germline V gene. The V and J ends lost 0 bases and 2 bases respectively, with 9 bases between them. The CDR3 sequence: CASSLVLSPYEQYF. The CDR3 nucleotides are TGTGCCAGCAGCTTGGTGTTAAGCCCCTACGAGCAGTACTTC.

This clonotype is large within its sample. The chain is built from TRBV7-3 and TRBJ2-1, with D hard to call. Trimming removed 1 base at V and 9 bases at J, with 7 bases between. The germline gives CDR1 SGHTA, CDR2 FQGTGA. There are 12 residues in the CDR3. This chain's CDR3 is CASSLSAREQFF. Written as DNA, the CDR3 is TGTGCCAGCAGCTTAAGCGCGCGTGAGCAGTTCTTC.

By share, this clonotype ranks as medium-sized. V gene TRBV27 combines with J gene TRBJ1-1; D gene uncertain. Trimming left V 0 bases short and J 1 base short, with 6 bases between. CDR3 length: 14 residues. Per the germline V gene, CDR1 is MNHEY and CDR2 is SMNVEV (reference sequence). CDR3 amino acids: CASSLSFGNTEAFF. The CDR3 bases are TGTGCCAGCAGTTTATCCTTTGGGAACACTGAAGCTTTCTTT.

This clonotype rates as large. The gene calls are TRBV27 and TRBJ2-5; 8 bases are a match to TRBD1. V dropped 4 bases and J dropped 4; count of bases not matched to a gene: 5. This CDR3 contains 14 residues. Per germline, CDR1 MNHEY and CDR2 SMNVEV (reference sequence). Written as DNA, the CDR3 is TGTGCCAGCAGTTCAACAGGGGGAAGAGAGACCCAGTACTTC. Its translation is CASSSTGGRETQYF.